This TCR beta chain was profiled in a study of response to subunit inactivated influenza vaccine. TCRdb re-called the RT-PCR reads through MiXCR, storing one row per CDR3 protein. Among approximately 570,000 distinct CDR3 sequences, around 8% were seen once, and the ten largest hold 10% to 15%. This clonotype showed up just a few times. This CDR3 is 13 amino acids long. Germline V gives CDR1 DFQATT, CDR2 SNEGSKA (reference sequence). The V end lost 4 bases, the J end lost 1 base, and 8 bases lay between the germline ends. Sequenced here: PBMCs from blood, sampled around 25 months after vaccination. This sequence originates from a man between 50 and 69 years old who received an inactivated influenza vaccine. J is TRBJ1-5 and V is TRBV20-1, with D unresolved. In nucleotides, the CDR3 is TGCAGTGCTATAAGTACCAGCAATCAGCCCCAGCATTTT. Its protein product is CSAISTSNQPQHF.